The entry that follows covers one T cell receptor (beta chain) sequence. Its antigen remains undetermined. Qualities for individual bases were not recorded, and no much larger clone is one base off. The collaborating institutions used their own protocols to collect whole blood in K2EDTA tubes. For TCRbeta analysis, collaborator samples were shipped as frozen whole blood, as isolated PBMCs, or as DNA extracted from either sample type. TCRbeta CDR3 regions were amplified from genomic DNA using the immunoSEQ Assay, a bias-controlled multiplex PCR. Per the original workflow: Nucleated cell counts per sample were estimated from amplification of reference gene primers within the assay. To quantify the absolute abundance of each unique TCRbeta CDR3 rearrangement, sequence reads were collapsed and filtered. For each sample, productive Simpson clonality was calculated as the square root of Simpson's diversity index across productive rearrangements. The table comes from immuneACCESS by way of TCRdb, which keeps in-frame sequences with V and J called. Part of the clones is missing from these tables; in studies checked, under half for an unresolved V gene and the rest for unknown reasons. D and trimming were read from the DNA, whereas the V and J calls and clone size are those reported in that table. The sample table shows fewer than 110,000 clones, and approximately 80% are seen once. The top ten clonotypes cover around 12% of the sample.

The entry originates in a study of blood T cell repertoires in COVID-19 (dated by TCRdb to the early 2020s). Regarding the research as a whole: Collaborator samples came from the United States, Italy and Spain and covered acute and convalescent phases of COVID-19. The samples were drawn from the first 160 participants of the ongoing ImmuneRACE study and from 1,254 subjects provided by 6 global collaborators. The sample metadata nearly always contained a de-identified subject ID, COVID-19 status, age in years and sex. Where HLA class I and class II types were available, the types were taken from metadata supplied by the sample provider, not from assay-based typing. Deeply sampled blood TCRbeta repertoires from subjects exposed to, actively infected with, or recovered from COVID-19 were included in the dataset. A freely available public database, intended as a resource for researchers studying the immune response to SARS-CoV-2, is where the repertoires were released. The material from the prospective study consisted of cDNA or gDNA derived from T cells, B-cell-depleted T cells, or PBMCs.

The full study reports these points: The amount of clinical and demographic metadata varied by source and participant and was provided uncurated.

Input material: peripheral blood. This clonotype was obtained from a human donor in a cohort sampled during active COVID-19.

Here is the DNA: TGTGCCAGCAGCCGGACCACAGGGGCCAAAAATCAGCCCCAGCATTTT. Its protein reads: CASSRTTGAKNQPQHF. This receptor chain uses TRBV4-2 and TRBJ1-5, with 7 bases matching TRBD1. V lost 4 bases and J lost 4 bases, and the count of bases not matched to a germline gene is 10. The CDR3, cysteine through phenylalanine, is 16 amino acids long. Only the CDR3 DNA stays, 48 bases, in frame from base 1. For CDR1 and CDR2, the germline V gene lists LGHNA and YNFKEQ.